The text below deals with one T cell receptor beta chain. The source of the sample is a study of cytomegalovirus exposure and HLA in healthy donors. The CDR3 consists of 15 residues. Trimming cost V 10 bases and J 1 base, with 17 bases left between them. Germline V gives CDR1 MDHEN, CDR2 SYDVKM. 60 Vbeta and 13 Jbeta primers were used in PCR. Measured with immunoSEQ multiplex PCR; TCRdb has only the in-frame clones, and not every one. This table has about 130,000 clones, 65% to 80% appearing once. Sequenced sample: PBMCs. The chain links TRBV28 to TRBJ2-1, with D tentatively TRBD2 (5 bases). This TCR came from a woman between 35 and 50 years old in good health and CMV-seronegative. The DNA of the CDR3 is TGTGCCACTTCCACCATGAGGGAGTCCTACAATGAGCAGTTCTTC. As protein: CATSTMRESYNEQFF.